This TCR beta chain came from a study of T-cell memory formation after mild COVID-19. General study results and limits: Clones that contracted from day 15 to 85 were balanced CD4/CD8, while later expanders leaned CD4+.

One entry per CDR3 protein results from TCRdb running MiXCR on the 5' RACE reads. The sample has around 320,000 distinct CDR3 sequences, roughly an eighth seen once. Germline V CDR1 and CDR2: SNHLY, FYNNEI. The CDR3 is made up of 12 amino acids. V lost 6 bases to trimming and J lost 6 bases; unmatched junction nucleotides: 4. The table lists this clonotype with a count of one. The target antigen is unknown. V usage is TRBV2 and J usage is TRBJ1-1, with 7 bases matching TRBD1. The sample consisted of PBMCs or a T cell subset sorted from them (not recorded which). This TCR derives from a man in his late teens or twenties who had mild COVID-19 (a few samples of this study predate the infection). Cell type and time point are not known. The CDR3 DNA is TGTGCCAGCAGAAAACAGGGGTCTGAAGCTTTCTTT. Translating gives CASRKQGSEAFF.